This record concerns one T cell receptor beta chain sequence. This entry is derived from a study of blood T cell repertoires in COVID-19. Study-level background: Both acute and convalescent COVID-19 samples were obtained from the United States, Italy and Spain. Sources were T cells, B-cell-depleted T cells, or PBMCs; the material itself was cDNA or gDNA.

Seattle researchers signed up patients amid active infection and tracked them longitudinally. As processed by the authors: Nucleated cell counts were estimated from reference gene primer amplification. Clones were read by immunoSEQ multiplex PCR, and TCRdb kept only the in-frame ones, dropping some. The DNA was the basis for D and trimming; V, J and clone size are from that table. The sample holds 180,000 or so clones, around four fifths seen once. V lost 7 bases to trimming and J lost 10 bases; unmatched junction nucleotides: 5. Germline loops: CDR1 MNHEY, CDR2 SVGAGI. The CDR3 covers 13 residues. The V and J genes are TRBV6-5 and TRBJ1-6; 9 positions agree with TRBD1. This sequence originates from a woman aged 70-85 years with COVID-19, enrolled during active disease. Source material: peripheral blood. CDR3 region: CASNPTGGSPLHF. The CDR3 bases are TGTGCCAGCAACCCGACAGGGGGATCACCCCTCCACTTT.